A single sample is the source of the 23 T cell receptor beta chains below, sequenced in a study of shared clonotypes between healthy human individuals. Repertoires were generated with immunoSEQ multiplex PCR, while TCRdb's copy carries only in-frame clones and drops some. The table has 330,000 or so clones, 73% seen once; the top ten hold 8.5% to 12%. The sequencing input was memory CD4+ T cells sorted from blood. As to subset: CD45RA-negative fraction. The receptors originated from a man between 25 and 39 years old in good health.

The chain uses TRBV6-1 and TRBJ2-1; D is possibly TRBD1 (5 bases). The germline V gene has CDR1 MNHNS and CDR2 SASEGT. Trimming took 10 bases from V and 4 from J, leaving 14 bases between them. This CDR3 is 13 amino acids long. CDR3 bases: TGTGCCACCCGACAGACTCTATACAATGAGCAGTTCTTC. It translates to CATRQTLYNEQFF.

V is TRBV9 and J is TRBJ2-2, with 8 bases identical to TRBD1. The CDR3 loop spans 16 amino acids. Germline CDR1 reads SGDLS; CDR2 reads YYNGEE. J lost 8 bases, V lost 3 bases, and 12 bases had no gene match. The CDR3 sequence: CASSGKTGQGGGELFF. The CDR3 nucleotides read TGTGCCAGCAGCGGAAAGACCGGACAGGGCGGAGGGGAGCTGTTTTTT.

Worth noting for this clone: The same CDR3 is also encoded by other DNA sequences in this sample. J is TRBJ2-5 and V is TRBV18; no clear D. V gave up 2 bases and J gave up 1 base, with 2 bases separating them. Germline V CDR1 and CDR2: KGHSH, LQKENI. This CDR3 spans 12 amino acids. This CDR3 is CASSPTQETQYF. Written as DNA, the CDR3 is TGTGCCAGCTCACCAACCCAAGAGACCCAGTACTTC.

J is TRBJ1-4 and V is TRBV29-1; maybe TRBD1 (6 bases). Germline V lookup: CDR1 SQVTM, CDR2 ANQGSEA. The V end lost 5 bases, the J end lost 7 bases, and 11 bases lay between the germline ends. This CDR3 region has 12 residues. This CDR3 is CSVFGQSEKLFF. CDR3 coding DNA: TGCAGCGTTTTCGGACAGAGTGAAAAACTGTTTTTT. Based on the CDR3 plus reference TRBV29-1 and TRBJ1-4, the full variable domain is SAVISQKPSRDICQRGTSLTIQCQVDSQVTMMFWYRQQPGQSLTLIATANQGSEATYESGFVIDKFPISRPNLTFSTLTVSNMSPEDSSIYLCSVFGQSEKLFFGSGTQLSVL.

CDR3 bases: TGTGCCAGCAGTGCCAGGGGACAGGTTTCTTATGGCTACACCTTC. Translation: CASSARGQVSYGYTF. This sequence joins TRBV2 and TRBJ1-2, with TRBD1 matching 8 bases. The CDR3 is 15 amino acids. Looked up from germline, CDR1 is SNHLY and CDR2 is FYNNEI. The V and J ends lost 4 bases and 5 bases, in that order; junction bases with no gene match: 9. The full variable domain, with the rest looked up from reference TRBV2 and TRBJ1-2, is EPEVTQTPSHQVTQMGQEVILRCVPISNHLYFYWYRQILGQKVEFLVSFYNNEISEKSEIFDDQFSVERPDGSNFTLKIRSTKLEDSAMYFCASSARGQVSYGYTFGSGTRLTVV.

V gene TRBV5-1 combines with J gene TRBJ2-7; D is possibly TRBD1 or TRBD2 (6 bases each). The V gene lost 3 bases and the J gene lost 6 bases, with 22 bases spanning the gap. There are 16 residues in the CDR3. CDR1 and CDR2 from the germline V gene are SGHRS and YFSETQ. The CDR3 here is CASSWGATGPVGEQYF. The CDR3 DNA is TGCGCCAGCAGCTGGGGGGCCACTGGGCCAGTAGGCGAGCAGTACTTC. The full variable domain, in which reference TRBV5-1 and TRBJ2-7 provide the parts outside the CDR3, is KAGVTQTPRYLIKTRGQQVTLSCSPISGHRSVSWYQQTPGQGLQFLFEYFSETQRNKGNFPGRFSGRQFSNSRSEMNVSTLELGDSALYLCASSWGATGPVGEQYFGPGTRLTVT.

The rearrangement links TRBV4-1 to TRBJ2-5; D is unresolved. V was shortened by 0 bases and J by 4 bases, with 9 bases between the two germline ends. This CDR3 contains 14 residues. Germline V gene data show CDR1 as MGHRA and CDR2 as YSYEKL. The CDR3 nucleotides are TGCGCCAGCAGCCAAGAAAGTGGGGTAGAGACCCAGTACTTC. Protein product: CASSQESGVETQYF.

The CDR3 DNA reads TGTGCCAGCAGTTTAACCGGGACCGGTAGAGGGCCAGATACGCAGTATTTT. Protein sequence: CASSLTGTGRGPDTQYF. V gene TRBV27 combines with J gene TRBJ2-3; D possibly uses TRBD1 or TRBD2 (5 bases each). CDR3 length: 17 amino acids. Deletions cut 2 bases from V and 4 bases from J, with 19 bases between. From germline, CDR1 is MNHEY and CDR2 SMNVEV (reference sequence).

The V gene is TRBV5-1, the J gene TRBJ2-1; 7 bases align to TRBD2. The CDR3 length is 15 residues. Germline assignment: CDR1 SGHRS and CDR2 YFSETQ. V lost 1 base and J lost 10; bases outside the gene matches: 11. The CDR3 nucleotides are TGCGCCAGCAGCTTGTATACGGGAGGAGTAGAAGAGCAGTTCTTC. Its translation: CASSLYTGGVEEQFF. The full variable domain, rest sourced from reference TRBV5-1 and TRBJ2-1, is KAGVTQTPRYLIKTRGQQVTLSCSPISGHRSVSWYQQTPGQGLQFLFEYFSETQRNKGNFPGRFSGRQFSNSRSEMNVSTLELGDSALYLCASSLYTGGVEEQFFGPGTRLTVL.

The V gene is TRBV19, the J gene TRBJ1-1; 8 bases are shared with TRBD1. Germline V gene lookup returns CDR1 LNHDA and CDR2 SQIVND (reference sequence). The CDR3 extends over 20 amino acids. The V and J ends lost 4 bases and 0 bases, in that order; junction bases with no gene match: 19. The CDR3 spells CASSSPSGGFLRGMNTEAFF. The CDR3 DNA follows: TGTGCCAGTAGTAGTCCATCAGGGGGCTTCCTGAGGGGAATGAACACTGAAGCTTTCTTT.

V and J are TRBV7-3 and TRBJ2-1, with 9 bases identical to TRBD2. The germline CDR1 and CDR2 sequences are SGHTA and FQGTGA. V lost 4 bases, J lost 9 bases, and 10 bases stayed unmatched. There are 15 residues in the CDR3. CDR3 nucleotides: TGTGCCAGCAGCTCCGCATCCGGGACTAGCACTGAGCAGTTCTTC. The encoded protein is CASSSASGTSTEQFF.

The V gene is TRBV18, the J gene TRBJ1-5, with unresolved D. This CDR3 comprises 16 residues. Between the trimmed V and J ends, which lost 1 base and 1 base, there was a span of 11 bases. CDR1 and CDR2 (germline): KGHSH, LQKENI. Written as DNA, the CDR3 is TGTGCCAGCTCACCACAGAGGTTGGTGAGCAATCAGCCCCAGCATTTT. This encodes CASSPQRLVSNQPQHF.

The V and J genes are TRBV28 and TRBJ2-3; 8 bases are shared with TRBD2. The CDR3 length is 12 residues. Germline CDR1 and CDR2: MDHEN and SYDVKM. Unmatched junction bases numbered 6, after V lost 11 bases and J lost 5 bases. CDR3 protein: CAFGGARDTQYF. The CDR3 DNA reads as TGTGCCTTCGGGGGGGCAAGAGATACGCAGTATTTT.

The chain carries TRBV28 and TRBJ2-7; D unresolved. The CDR3 is 11 amino acids. Trimming removed 6 bases at V and 3 bases at J, with 6 bases between. Germline CDR1 MDHEN, CDR2 SYDVKM. This chain's CDR3 is CASRRLYEQYF. In nucleotides, the CDR3 is TGTGCCAGCAGACGACTCTACGAGCAGTACTTC.

The gene calls are TRBV7-2 and TRBJ2-5; 10 bases match TRBD1. From germline, CDR1 is SGHTA and CDR2 FQGNSA. The junction had 15 bases not matched to a gene; V was cut back by 6 bases and J by 5 bases. There are 17 residues in the CDR3. For the CDR3, the DNA is TGTGCCAGCAGTTCTACGGGACAGGGGTTATTTCGGGAGACCCAGTACTTC. Amino acid sequence: CASSSTGQGLFRETQYF. The full variable domain, in which reference TRBV7-2 and TRBJ2-5 provide the parts outside the CDR3, is GAGVSQSPSNKVTEKGKDVELRCDPISGHTALYWYRQSLGQGLEFLIYFQGNSAPDKSGLPSDRFSAERTGGSVSTLTIQRTQQEDSAVYLCASSSTGQGLFRETQYFGPGTRLLVL.

This sequence joins TRBV30 and TRBJ1-2, with D uncertain. The CDR3 has 11 residues. V lost 1 base and J lost 5, with 5 bases in between. Germline V gives CDR1 GTSNPN, CDR2 SVGIG (reference sequence). This CDR3 reads CAWSDGYGYTF. DNA of the CDR3: TGTGCCTGGAGTGACGGGTATGGCTACACCTTC.

The chain employs TRBV5-6 and TRBJ2-7, with 8 bases that match TRBD2. The CDR3 runs 15 residues. V dropped 4 bases and J dropped 4; count of bases not matched to a gene: 10. The germline gives CDR1 SGHDT, CDR2 YYEEEE. Written as DNA, the CDR3 is TGTGCCAGCAGCCGAACGGGACTAGGGGCTTACGAGCAGTACTTC. Amino acids: CASSRTGLGAYEQYF. Variable domain in full (rest from reference TRBV5-6 and TRBJ2-7): DAGVTQSPTHLIKTRGQQVTLRCSPKSGHDTVSWYQQALGQGPQFIFQYYEEEERQRGNFPDRFSGHQFPNYSSELNVNALLLGDSALYLCASSRTGLGAYEQYFGPGTRLTVT.

The chain couples TRBV5-1 to TRBJ2-7; D is possibly TRBD2 (6 bases). V gave up 5 bases and J gave up 6 bases, with 15 bases separating them. The length of the CDR3 is 13 residues. Germline V gene sequence: CDR1 SGHRS, CDR2 YFSETQ. Here the CDR3 reads CASSSREHGEQYF. DNA for the CDR3: TGCGCCAGCAGTTCCCGGGAGCATGGCGAGCAGTACTTC.

Details on this clone: This sample also contains other DNA sequences that code for the same CDR3. The chain couples TRBV19 to TRBJ2-1, with 10 bases lining up with TRBD2. Germline CDR1 reads LNHDA; CDR2 reads SQIVND (reference sequence). J lost 3 bases, V lost 4 bases, and 3 bases had no gene match. The length of the CDR3 is 15 residues. CDR3 bases: TGTGCCAGTAGTAGAGCGGGAGGGAGCTACAATGAGCAGTTCTTC. Amino acids: CASSRAGGSYNEQFF.

The chain couples TRBV7-8 to TRBJ2-2, with TRBD1 identical over 8 bases. This CDR3 comprises 15 residues. Trimming cost V 6 bases and J 3 bases; bases outside gene matches: 6. Germline loops: CDR1 SGHVS, CDR2 FQNEAQ. The CDR3 DNA follows: TGTGCCAGCAGGAGGGACAGGTCCGACACCGGGGAGCTGTTTTTT. Its translation: CASRRDRSDTGELFF.

The chain combines TRBV29-1 with TRBJ1-1, with 9 bases that match TRBD1. Germline values: CDR1 SQVTM, CDR2 ANQGSEA. The CDR3 has 17 amino acids. V lost 7 bases, J lost 2 bases, and 17 bases stayed unmatched. The CDR3: CSAPGDPRTGENTEAFF. CDR3 coding DNA: TGCAGCGCCCCGGGGGACCCGAGGACAGGGGAAAACACTGAAGCTTTCTTT.

The rearrangement links TRBV5-1 to TRBJ1-1, with D unclear. The CDR3 runs to 12 residues. The V gene lost 0 bases and the J gene lost 7 bases, with 7 bases spanning the gap. The germline V gene encodes CDR1 SGHRS and CDR2 YFSETQ. This CDR3 reads CASSLAGSEAFF. The DNA of the CDR3 is TGCGCCAGCAGCTTGGCCGGCAGTGAAGCTTTCTTT.

The chain uses TRBV28 and TRBJ2-1, with 7 bases matching TRBD2. Germline V gene sequence: CDR1 MDHEN, CDR2 SYDVKM. The CDR3 is 14 amino acids. V lost 3 bases and J lost 4; bases outside the gene matches: 3. DNA of the CDR3: TGTGCCAGCAGTTTCGCGCGGGGGTACAATGAGCAGTTCTTC. The encoded protein is CASSFARGYNEQFF.